These 26 T cell receptor beta chains originate from one sample sequenced in a study of blood T cell repertoires in COVID-19. TCRdb's copy holds only in-frame clones and misses some; the assay was immunoSEQ multiplex PCR. Of about 200,000 clones in the sample, roughly 85% are singletons; the top ten hold almost 5%. Sequencing was carried out using peripheral blood. The source is a woman of 80 years or more with acute or convalescent COVID-19.

The chain carries TRBV27 and TRBJ2-2; 10 bases line up with TRBD2. J was trimmed by 6 bases and V by 9 bases; bases with no gene match: 10. The CDR3 runs 15 residues. Germline CDR1 MNHEY, CDR2 SMNVEV (reference sequence). CDR3 sequence (DNA): TGTGCCAGTACTAAAGCGGGAGGGCCGGCCGGGGAGCTGTTTTTT. Translating gives CASTKAGGPAGELFF.

The chain recombines TRBV7-8 with TRBJ1-1; the D gene is possibly TRBD1 (6 bases). V gave up 5 bases and J gave up 3 bases, with 16 bases separating them. This CDR3 is 15 amino acids long. CDR1 is SGHVS, CDR2 FQNEAQ, per germline. The CDR3 DNA reads as TGTGCCAGCAGCGACGGGGGGGGCGCTTACACTGAAGCTTTCTTT. This translates into CASSDGGGAYTEAFF.

The chain combines TRBV4-3 with TRBJ2-5; 7 positions agree with TRBD2. Germline V gene data show CDR1 as LGHNA and CDR2 as YSLEER. The V gene end was trimmed by 0 bases and the J gene end by 5 bases; junction bases not matched to a gene: 9. This CDR3 spans 16 amino acids. In nucleotides, the CDR3 is TGCGCCAGCAGCCAAGAGGCGGGAGTGACGGGGGAGACCCAGTACTTC. Protein: CASSQEAGVTGETQYF.

This chain links TRBV4-2 with TRBJ1-5; 8 nucleotides match TRBD1. The CDR3 runs to 15 residues. Germline V lookup: CDR1 LGHNA, CDR2 YNFKEQ. The trim removed 5 bases at V and 6 bases at J, leaving 9 bases unmatched. CDR3 region: CASSSLTGAPQPQHF. In DNA form, the CDR3 reads TGTGCCAGCAGCTCGTTGACAGGGGCCCCTCAGCCCCAGCATTTT.

This clone was seen once. This chain connects TRBV15 to TRBJ2-7; 7 bases fit TRBD1. Germline lookup yields CDR1 LNHNV and CDR2 YYDKDF (reference sequence). The trim removed 0 bases at V and 5 bases at J, leaving 4 bases unmatched. There are 14 residues in the CDR3. CDR3 in amino acids: CATSREGQYHEQYF. Here the CDR3 DNA reads TGTGCCACCAGCAGAGAGGGACAGTACCACGAGCAGTACTTC.

This clone showed up just a few times. The V call is TRBV7-9, the J call TRBJ1-2; tentative D call: TRBD1 (6 bases). CDR3 length: 15 amino acids. Looked up from germline, CDR1 is SEHNR and CDR2 is FQNEAQ (reference sequence). V lost 3 bases, J lost 4 bases, and 15 bases lay in between. CDR3 amino acids: CASSFSTGVAYGYTF. The CDR3 DNA sequence: TGTGCCAGCAGCTTCTCGACAGGTGTTGCCTATGGCTACACCTTC.

The chain is built from TRBV4-1 and TRBJ1-4, with 7 bases that match TRBD1. Losses at the gene ends were 3 bases for V and 9 bases for J; bases not matched to a gene: 10. In germline, CDR1 is MGHRA, CDR2 YSYEKL. There are 15 residues in the CDR3. The CDR3 spells CASSQVPGTEKKLFF. The CDR3 bases are TGCGCCAGCAGCCAGGTTCCCGGGACAGAGAAAAAACTGTTTTTT.

The rearrangement joins TRBV7-3 to TRBJ2-2; 7 bases agree with TRBD1. In germline, CDR1 is SGHTA, CDR2 FQGTGA. V lost 5 bases to trimming and J lost 4 bases; unmatched junction nucleotides: 7. This CDR3 spans 15 amino acids. DNA of the CDR3: TGTGCCAGCAGCGACCGACAGGGCCCCACCGGGGAGCTGTTTTTT. Amino acids: CASSDRQGPTGELFF.

The chain links TRBV27 to TRBJ2-7; 9 bases are a match to TRBD2. CDR1 is MNHEY and CDR2 is SMNVEV in the germline V gene (reference sequence). CDR3 length: 19 residues. The V and J ends lost 2 bases and 2 bases, in that order; junction bases with no gene match: 16. For the CDR3, the DNA is TGTGCCAGCAGTTTAAAGCGGGGGGCGGATAGGCGGGAGCCCTACGAGCAGTACTTC. This gives the protein CASSLKRGADRREPYEQYF.

The chain's CDR3 is CASSPIQDTQYF. Written as DNA, the CDR3 is TGTGCCAGCTCACCAATTCAGGATACGCAGTATTTT. The chain employs TRBV18 and TRBJ2-3; D not certain. The CDR3 consists of 12 residues. Germline values: CDR1 KGHSH, CDR2 LQKENI. Trimming removed 2 bases at V and 6 bases at J, with 6 bases between. The full variable domain, rest sourced from reference TRBV18 and TRBJ2-3, is NAGVMQNPRHLVRRRGQEARLRCSPMKGHSHVYWYRQLPEEGLKFMVYLQKENIIDESGMPKERFSAEFPKEGPSILRIQQVVRGDSAAYFCASSPIQDTQYFGPGTRLTVL.

The chain has TRBV5-4 and TRBJ2-7, with D perhaps TRBD1 (8 bases). Trimming took 4 bases from V and 9 from J, leaving 20 bases between them. The CDR3 is 14 residues long. Germline V gene sequence: CDR1 SGHNT, CDR2 YYREEE (reference sequence). CDR3 in amino acids: CASSPGGQAIWQYF. CDR3 coding DNA: TGTGCCAGCAGCCCGGGGGGACAGGCGATCTGGCAGTACTTC.

The chain is built from TRBV11-1 and TRBJ1-1; no clear D gene. The germline V gene encodes CDR1 SGHAT and CDR2 FQDESV (reference sequence). The ends were cut back, 5 bases at V and 4 bases at J, with 11 bases in the middle. The CDR3 consists of 13 residues. The CDR3 bases are TGTGCCAGCAGCGCCATGGCGGGCACTGAAGCTTTCTTT. It is translated as CASSAMAGTEAFF.

This clone was counted a few times. The J gene is TRBJ2-5, the V gene TRBV7-2, with TRBD1 matching over 9 bases. Germline V gene lookup returns CDR1 SGHTA and CDR2 FQGNSA. This CDR3 contains 15 residues. The V and J ends lost 8 bases and 2 bases, in that order; junction bases with no gene match: 9. CDR3 region: CASGPNRGQQETQYF. CDR3 nucleotides: TGTGCCAGCGGGCCTAACAGGGGGCAACAAGAGACCCAGTACTTC.

This sequence joins TRBV19 and TRBJ1-3, with 7 bases fitting TRBD1. The ends lost 4 bases at V and 4 bases at J; junction bases unmatched: 4. The CDR3 length is 14 residues. CDR1 is LNHDA, CDR2 SQIVND, per germline (reference sequence). The CDR3 nucleotides read TGTGCCAGTAGTAAGGGGGCGTCGGGAAACACCATATATTTT. This encodes CASSKGASGNTIYF.

The V and J genes are TRBV27 and TRBJ2-1, with 11 bases identical to TRBD2. V was pared by 8 bases and J by 8 bases, with 20 bases of the junction left unmatched. The V gene's germline CDR1 is MNHEY and CDR2 SMNVEV (reference sequence). CDR3 size: 18 residues. The CDR3 DNA follows: TGTGCCAGCCAGTTAGTGGGGCCCGGGCTAGCGGGAGGCTATGAGCAGTTCTTC. Amino acid sequence: CASQLVGPGLAGGYEQFF.

The chain carries TRBV11-2 and TRBJ1-2, with 8 bases that match TRBD1. The CDR3 is 15 residues long. With V trimmed by 3 bases and J by 7 bases, 10 bases remained unmatched. Per germline, CDR1 SGHAT and CDR2 FQNNGV. DNA for the CDR3: TGTGCCAGCAGCTTTCAGGGACAGGTAATCGCTGGCTACACCTTC. Its translation: CASSFQGQVIAGYTF.

This clone was observed once. The V and J genes are TRBV6-5 and TRBJ1-5; TRBD1 matches 7 bases. The CDR3 consists of 13 residues. The germline V gene encodes CDR1 MNHEY and CDR2 SVGAGI. J was trimmed by 7 bases and V by 6 bases; bases with no gene match: 6. CDR3 coding DNA: TGTGCCAGCAGAGACAGGGCAGACCAGCCCCAGCATTTT. This encodes CASRDRADQPQHF.

The gene calls are TRBV9 and TRBJ2-7; 10 bases map to TRBD1. The CDR3 sequence is 15 residues long. Germline loops: CDR1 SGDLS, CDR2 YYNGEE. V dropped 3 bases and J dropped 2; count of bases not matched to a gene: 5. The CDR3: CASSARDRGTYEQYF. CDR3 bases: TGTGCCAGCAGCGCCCGGGACAGGGGTACCTACGAGCAGTACTTC.

The V call is TRBV6-6, the J call TRBJ2-1; 10 bases are shared with TRBD1. The CDR3 sequence is 15 residues long. Germline trimming cut 2 bases from V and 9 bases from J; bases unmatched to any gene: 7. Germline-derived CDR1 and CDR2 are MNHNY and SVGAGI (reference sequence). Here the CDR3 DNA reads TGTGCCAGCAGTTACGGGGGGACAGGGGTGACTGAGCAGTTCTTC. Its protein is CASSYGGTGVTEQFF.

The chain recombines TRBV7-9 with TRBJ1-2, with 8 positions matching TRBD1. The CDR3 is 15 residues long. Trimming took 5 bases from V and 2 from J; bases not matched to a gene: 7. CDR1 is SEHNR and CDR2 is FQNEAQ in the germline V gene (reference sequence). CDR3 in amino acids: CASSDNNRGNYGYTF. The CDR3 bases are TGTGCCAGCAGCGACAATAACAGGGGGAACTATGGCTACACCTTC.

This clone has more than one count but fewer than ten. The chain links TRBV5-1 to TRBJ2-3; TRBD2 matches 13 bases. Germline V lookup: CDR1 SGHRS, CDR2 YFSETQ. V shed 4 bases, J shed 4 bases, and the junction held 6 bases outside the gene matches. This CDR3 comprises 16 residues. CDR3 loop: CASSTVGTSGADTQYF. The CDR3 nucleotides read TGCGCCAGCAGCACCGTTGGGACTAGCGGGGCAGATACGCAGTATTTT.

The chain employs TRBV5-5 and TRBJ1-4; D ambiguous. CDR1 is SGHKS and CDR2 is YYEKEE in the germline V gene (reference sequence). Trimming stripped 4 bases from V and 2 bases from J, with 18 bases between. The CDR3 totals 17 residues. CDR3 residues: CASSNGRGTRTNEKLFF. The CDR3 bases are TGTGCCAGCAGCAATGGGCGGGGAACGAGGACTAATGAAAAACTGTTTTTT.

The chain employs TRBV7-2 and TRBJ2-3, with TRBD2 matching 10 bases. There are 18 residues in the CDR3. In germline, CDR1 is SGHTA, CDR2 FQGNSA. With V trimmed by 2 bases and J by 6 bases, 14 bases remained unmatched. The CDR3 sequence is CASSLRSVAGGARDTQYF. In DNA, the CDR3 is TGTGCCAGCAGCTTAAGGTCGGTAGCGGGAGGTGCTCGGGATACGCAGTATTTT.

The chain is built from TRBV9 and TRBJ2-1, with 8 bases lining up with TRBD1. The germline CDR1 and CDR2 sequences are SGDLS and YYNGEE. After removal of 0 bases from V and 2 bases from J, the junction contained 1 base not matched to a gene. The CDR3 length is 15 residues. CDR3 in DNA: TGTGCCAGCAGCGTAGGGGGACAGGCCTACAATGAGCAGTTCTTC. Its translation is CASSVGGQAYNEQFF. The whole variable domain, filled in from reference TRBV9 and TRBJ2-1, reads DSGVTQTPKHLITATGQRVTLRCSPRSGDLSVYWYQQSLDQGLQFLIQYYNGEERAKGNILERFSAQQFPDLHSELNLSSLELGDSALYFCASSVGGQAYNEQFFGPGTRLTVL.

A note on this clone: The junction shows a germline mismatch at one end, possibly a read error. The chain employs TRBV6-1 and TRBJ1-3, with D possibly matching TRBD1 (6 bases). The length of the CDR3 is 17 residues. Germline CDR1 and CDR2: MNHNS and SASEGT. This CDR3 is CASSERSRTAYGSTIYF. CDR3 in DNA: TGTGCCAGCAGTGAAAGGAGCAGGACAGCATATGGAAGCACCATATATTTT.

The V and J genes are TRBV7-2 and TRBJ2-1, with TRBD2 matching 10 bases. The J segment lost 10 bases and the V segment lost 5 bases, leaving 11 bases of the junction unmatched. This CDR3 spans 15 amino acids. Germline-derived CDR1 and CDR2 are SGHTA and FQGNSA. In DNA form, the CDR3 reads TGTGCCAGCAGCCCACGGGCTAGCGGGAGTTGGGAGCAGTTCTTC. It specifies CASSPRASGSWEQFF.